This T cell receptor (beta chain) was obtained from a study of OX40 agonist ivuxolimab in advanced cancers. For this clone: Its specificity is unknown.

Whole-study results and caveats: Among the lowest peripheral clonal expansion occurred in 0.1-3.0 mg/kg partial responders.

This CDR3 contains 13 residues. Germline values: CDR1 LNHDA, CDR2 SQIVND (reference sequence). V lost 7 bases, J lost 10 bases, and 12 bases stayed unmatched. TCRdb keeps only in-frame clones here, not all; method: immunoSEQ multiplex PCR. This repertoire shows around 7,000 clones, 65% to 75% found once; its top ten account for about 25%. The TCR originated in an adult with an advanced solid tumor such as melanoma, head and neck, liver or kidney cancer. Sample: CD4+ or CD8+ T cells sorted from blood, taken in a trial of the OX40 agonist ivuxolimab. V usage is TRBV19 and J usage is TRBJ1-1; 7 bases line up with TRBD1. The CDR3: CASTIGGGDGAFF. The CDR3 region has the DNA TGTGCCAGTACCATCGGAGGGGGCGATGGAGCTTTCTTT.